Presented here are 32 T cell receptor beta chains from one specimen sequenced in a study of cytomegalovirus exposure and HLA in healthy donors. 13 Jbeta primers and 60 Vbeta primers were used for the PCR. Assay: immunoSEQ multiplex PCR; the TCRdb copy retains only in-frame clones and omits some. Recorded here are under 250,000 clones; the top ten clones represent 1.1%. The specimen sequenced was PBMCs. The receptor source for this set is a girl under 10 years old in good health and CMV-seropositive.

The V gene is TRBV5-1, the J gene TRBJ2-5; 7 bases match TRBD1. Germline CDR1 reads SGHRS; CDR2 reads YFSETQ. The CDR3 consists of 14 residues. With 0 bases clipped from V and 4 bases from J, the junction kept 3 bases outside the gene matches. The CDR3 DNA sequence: TGCGCCAGCAGCTTGGCAGGGGGTACAGAGACCCAGTACTTC. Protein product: CASSLAGGTETQYF.

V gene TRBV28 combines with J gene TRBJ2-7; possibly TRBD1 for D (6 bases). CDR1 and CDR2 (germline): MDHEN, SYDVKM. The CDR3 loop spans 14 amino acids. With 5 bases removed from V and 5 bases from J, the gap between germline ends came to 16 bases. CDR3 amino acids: CASSPGQLYHEQYF. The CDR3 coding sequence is TGTGCCAGCAGTCCCGGACAGCTTTATCACGAGCAGTACTTC.

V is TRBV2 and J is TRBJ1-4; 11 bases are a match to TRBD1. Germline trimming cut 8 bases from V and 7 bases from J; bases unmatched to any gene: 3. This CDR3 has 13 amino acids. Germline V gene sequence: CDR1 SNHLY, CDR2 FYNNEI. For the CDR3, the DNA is TGTGCCAGCGGACAGGGGGCGAGTGAAAAACTGTTTTTT. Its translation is CASGQGASEKLFF.

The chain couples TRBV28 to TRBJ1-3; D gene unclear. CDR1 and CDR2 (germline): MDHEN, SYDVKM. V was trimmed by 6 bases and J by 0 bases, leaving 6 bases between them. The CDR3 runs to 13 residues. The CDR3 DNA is TGTGCCAGCAGATACAGCTCTGGAAACACCATATATTTT. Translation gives CASRYSSGNTIYF. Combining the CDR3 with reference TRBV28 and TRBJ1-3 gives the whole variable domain DVKVTQSSRYLVKRTGEKVFLECVQDMDHENMFWYRQDPGLGLRLIYFSYDVKMKEKGDIPEGYSVSREKKERFSLILESASTNQTSMYLCASRYSSGNTIYFGEGSWLTVV.

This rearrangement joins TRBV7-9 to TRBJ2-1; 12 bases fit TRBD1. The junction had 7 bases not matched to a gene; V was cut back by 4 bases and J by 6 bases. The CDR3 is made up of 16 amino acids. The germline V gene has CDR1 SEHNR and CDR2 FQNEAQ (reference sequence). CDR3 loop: CASSSGTGGGFNEQFF. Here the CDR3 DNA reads TGTGCCAGCAGCTCGGGGACAGGGGGCGGGTTCAATGAGCAGTTCTTC.

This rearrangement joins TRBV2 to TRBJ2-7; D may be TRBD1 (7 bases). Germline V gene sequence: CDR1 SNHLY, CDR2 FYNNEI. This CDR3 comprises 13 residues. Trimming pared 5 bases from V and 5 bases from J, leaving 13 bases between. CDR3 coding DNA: TGTGCCAGCAGTCGACAGGGACTGAACGAGCAGTACTTC. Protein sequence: CASSRQGLNEQYF.

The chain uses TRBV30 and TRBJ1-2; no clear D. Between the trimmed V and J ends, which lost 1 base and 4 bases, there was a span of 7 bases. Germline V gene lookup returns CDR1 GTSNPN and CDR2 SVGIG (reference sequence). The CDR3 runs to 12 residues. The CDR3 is CAWSDEGYGYTF. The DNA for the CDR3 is TGTGCCTGGAGTGACGAGGGCTATGGCTACACCTTC.

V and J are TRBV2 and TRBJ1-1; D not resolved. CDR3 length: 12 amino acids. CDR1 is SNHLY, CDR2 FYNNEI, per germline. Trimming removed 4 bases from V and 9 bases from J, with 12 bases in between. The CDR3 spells CASSGEKTKAFF. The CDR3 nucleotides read TGTGCCAGCAGTGGAGAAAAGACTAAAGCTTTCTTT.

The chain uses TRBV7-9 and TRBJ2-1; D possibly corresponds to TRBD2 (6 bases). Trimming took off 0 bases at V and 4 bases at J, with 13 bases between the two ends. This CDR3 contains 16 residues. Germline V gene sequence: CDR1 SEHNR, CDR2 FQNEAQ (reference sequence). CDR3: CASSLARDSGYNEQFF. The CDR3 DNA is TGTGCCAGCAGCTTAGCCAGGGATAGCGGATACAATGAGCAGTTCTTC.

The CDR3 is CASSHPRGQALQETQYF. The CDR3 DNA reads TGCGCCAGCAGTCACCCGAGGGGACAGGCTCTCCAAGAGACCCAGTACTTC. This sequence joins TRBV23-1 and TRBJ2-5; the match to TRBD1 covers 8 bases. TRBV23-1 is an ORF for which the function is uncertain. V was clipped by 3 bases and J by 1 base; unmatched bases: 10. CDR3 length: 17 residues.

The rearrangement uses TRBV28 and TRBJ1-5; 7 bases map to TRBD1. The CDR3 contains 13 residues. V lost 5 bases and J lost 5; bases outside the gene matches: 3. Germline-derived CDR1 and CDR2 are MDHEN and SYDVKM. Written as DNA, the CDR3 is TGTGCCAGCAGTCCTAGGGGGCATCAGCCCCAGCATTTT. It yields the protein CASSPRGHQPQHF. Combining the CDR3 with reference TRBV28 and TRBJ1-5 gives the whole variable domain DVKVTQSSRYLVKRTGEKVFLECVQDMDHENMFWYRQDPGLGLRLIYFSYDVKMKEKGDIPEGYSVSREKKERFSLILESASTNQTSMYLCASSPRGHQPQHFGDGTRLSIL.

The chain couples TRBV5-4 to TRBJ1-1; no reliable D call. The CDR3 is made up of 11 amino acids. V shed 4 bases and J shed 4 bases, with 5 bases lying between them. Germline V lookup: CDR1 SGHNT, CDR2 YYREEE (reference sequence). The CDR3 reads CASSRGTEAFF. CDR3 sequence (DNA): TGTGCCAGCAGCCGGGGCACTGAAGCTTTCTTT. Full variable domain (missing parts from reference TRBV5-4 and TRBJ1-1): ETGVTQSPTHLIKTRGQQVTLRCSSQSGHNTVSWYQQALGQGPQFIFQYYREEENGRGNFPPRFSGLQFPNYSSELNVNALELDDSALYLCASSRGTEAFFGQGTRLTVV.

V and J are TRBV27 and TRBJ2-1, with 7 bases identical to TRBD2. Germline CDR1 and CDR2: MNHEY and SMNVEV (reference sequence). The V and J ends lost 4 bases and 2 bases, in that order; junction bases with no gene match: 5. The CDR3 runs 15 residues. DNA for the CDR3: TGTGCCAGCAGTTACCGCAGCGGGGCCTACAATGAGCAGTTCTTC. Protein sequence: CASSYRSGAYNEQFF.

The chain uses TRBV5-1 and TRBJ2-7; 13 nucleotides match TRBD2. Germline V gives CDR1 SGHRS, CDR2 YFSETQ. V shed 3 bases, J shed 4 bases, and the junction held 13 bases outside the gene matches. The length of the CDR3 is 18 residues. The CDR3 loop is CASSSGLAGLPGVYEQYF. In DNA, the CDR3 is TGCGCCAGCAGCTCGGGACTAGCGGGACTCCCTGGGGTTTACGAGCAGTACTTC.

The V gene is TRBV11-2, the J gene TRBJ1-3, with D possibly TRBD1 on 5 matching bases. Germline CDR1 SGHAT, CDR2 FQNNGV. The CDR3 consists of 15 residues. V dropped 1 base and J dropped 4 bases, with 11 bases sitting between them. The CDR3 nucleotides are TGTGCCAGCAGCTTAGGAGCAGGGTCGGGAAACACCATATATTTT. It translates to CASSLGAGSGNTIYF.

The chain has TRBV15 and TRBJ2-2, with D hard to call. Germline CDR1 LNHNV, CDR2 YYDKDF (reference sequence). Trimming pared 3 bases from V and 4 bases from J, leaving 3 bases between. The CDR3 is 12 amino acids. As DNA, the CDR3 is TGTGCCACCAGCAGTCTCACCGGGGAGCTGTTTTTT. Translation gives CATSSLTGELFF.

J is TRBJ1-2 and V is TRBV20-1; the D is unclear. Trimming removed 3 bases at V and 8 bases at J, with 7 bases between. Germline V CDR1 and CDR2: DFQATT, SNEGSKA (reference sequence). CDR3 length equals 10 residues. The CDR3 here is CSASGSGYTF. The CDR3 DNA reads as TGCAGTGCTAGTGGTAGCGGCTACACCTTC.

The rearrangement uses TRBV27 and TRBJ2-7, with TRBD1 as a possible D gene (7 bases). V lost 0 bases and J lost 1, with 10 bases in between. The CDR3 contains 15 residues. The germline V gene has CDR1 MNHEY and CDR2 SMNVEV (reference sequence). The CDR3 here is CASSLSAGGSYEQYF. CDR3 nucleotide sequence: TGTGCCAGCAGTTTATCGGCAGGGGGGTCCTACGAGCAGTACTTC.

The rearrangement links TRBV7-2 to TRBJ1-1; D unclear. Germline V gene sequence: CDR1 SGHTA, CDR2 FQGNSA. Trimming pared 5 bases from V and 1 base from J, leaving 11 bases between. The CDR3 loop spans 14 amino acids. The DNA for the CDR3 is TGTGCCAGCAGCCCAGTCATTCAGAACACTGAAGCTTTCTTT. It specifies CASSPVIQNTEAFF.

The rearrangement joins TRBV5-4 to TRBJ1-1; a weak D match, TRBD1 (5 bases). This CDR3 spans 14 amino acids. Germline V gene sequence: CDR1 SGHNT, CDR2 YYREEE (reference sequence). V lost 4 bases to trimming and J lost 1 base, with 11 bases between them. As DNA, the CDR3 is TGTGCCAGCAGCCCCGGACATCCGAACACTGAAGCTTTCTTT. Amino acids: CASSPGHPNTEAFF.

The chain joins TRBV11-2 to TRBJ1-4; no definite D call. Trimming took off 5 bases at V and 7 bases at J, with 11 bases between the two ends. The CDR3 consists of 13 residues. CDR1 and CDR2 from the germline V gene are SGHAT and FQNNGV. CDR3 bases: TGTGCCAGCAGCAAAGCGACGGGTGAAAAACTGTTTTTT. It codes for CASSKATGEKLFF.

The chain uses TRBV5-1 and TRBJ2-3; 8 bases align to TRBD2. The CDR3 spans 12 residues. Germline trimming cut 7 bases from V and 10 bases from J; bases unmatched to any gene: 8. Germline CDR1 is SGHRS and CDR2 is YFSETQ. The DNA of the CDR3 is TGCGCCAGCCGGGGGGGGGAAGAGGCGCAGTATTTT. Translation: CASRGGEEAQYF.

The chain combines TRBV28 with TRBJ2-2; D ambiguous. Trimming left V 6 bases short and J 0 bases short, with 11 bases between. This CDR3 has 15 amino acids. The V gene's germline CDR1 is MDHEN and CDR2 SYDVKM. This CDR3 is CASRNMLSNTGELFF. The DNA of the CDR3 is TGTGCCAGCAGGAACATGCTCTCGAACACCGGGGAGCTGTTTTTT.

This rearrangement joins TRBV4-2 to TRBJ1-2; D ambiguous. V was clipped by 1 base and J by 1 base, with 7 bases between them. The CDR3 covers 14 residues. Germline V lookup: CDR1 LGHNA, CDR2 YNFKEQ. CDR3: CASSQGQFNYGYTF. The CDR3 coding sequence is TGTGCCAGCAGCCAAGGGCAGTTTAACTATGGCTACACCTTC.

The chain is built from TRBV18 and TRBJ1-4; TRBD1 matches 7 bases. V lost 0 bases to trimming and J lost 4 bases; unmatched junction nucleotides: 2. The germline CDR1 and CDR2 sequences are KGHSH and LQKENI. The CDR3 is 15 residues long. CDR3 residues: CASSPPGTVNEKLFF. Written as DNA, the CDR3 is TGTGCCAGCTCACCACCCGGGACAGTTAATGAAAAACTGTTTTTT.

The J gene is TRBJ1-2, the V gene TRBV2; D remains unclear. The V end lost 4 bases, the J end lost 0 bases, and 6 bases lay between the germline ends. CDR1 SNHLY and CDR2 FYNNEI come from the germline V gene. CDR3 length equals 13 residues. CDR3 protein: CASSGRANYGYTF. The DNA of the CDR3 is TGTGCCAGCAGTGGGAGGGCTAACTATGGCTACACCTTC.

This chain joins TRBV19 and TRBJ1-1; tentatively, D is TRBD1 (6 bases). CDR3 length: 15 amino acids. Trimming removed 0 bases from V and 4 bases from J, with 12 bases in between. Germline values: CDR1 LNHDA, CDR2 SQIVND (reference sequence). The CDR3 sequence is CASSIDSQGFTEAFF. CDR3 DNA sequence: TGTGCCAGTAGTATAGATTCACAGGGTTTCACTGAAGCTTTCTTT.

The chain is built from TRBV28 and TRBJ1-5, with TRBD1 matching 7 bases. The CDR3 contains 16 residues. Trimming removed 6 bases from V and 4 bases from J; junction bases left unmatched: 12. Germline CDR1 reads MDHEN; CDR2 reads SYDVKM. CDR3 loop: CASSKRQGPWNQPQHF. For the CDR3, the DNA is TGTGCCAGCAGCAAAAGACAGGGACCTTGGAATCAGCCCCAGCATTTT.

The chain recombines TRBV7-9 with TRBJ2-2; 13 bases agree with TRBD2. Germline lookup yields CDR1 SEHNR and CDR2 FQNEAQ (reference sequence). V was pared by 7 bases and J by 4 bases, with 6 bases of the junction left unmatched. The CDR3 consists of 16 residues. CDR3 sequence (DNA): TGTGCCAGCACCACCGGACTAGCGGGAGCCACCGGGGAGCTGTTTTTT. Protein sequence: CASTTGLAGATGELFF.

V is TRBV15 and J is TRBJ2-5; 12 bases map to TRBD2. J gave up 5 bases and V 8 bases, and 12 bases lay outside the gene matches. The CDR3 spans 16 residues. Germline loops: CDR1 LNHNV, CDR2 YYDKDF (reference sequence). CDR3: CATGTPLAGGWETQYF. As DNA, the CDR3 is TGTGCCACCGGCACCCCCCTAGCGGGAGGGTGGGAGACCCAGTACTTC.

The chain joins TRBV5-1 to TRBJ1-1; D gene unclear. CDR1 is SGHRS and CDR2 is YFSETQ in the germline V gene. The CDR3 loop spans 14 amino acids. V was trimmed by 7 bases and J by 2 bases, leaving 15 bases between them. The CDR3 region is CASAEGELNTEAFF. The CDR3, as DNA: TGCGCCAGCGCCGAGGGAGAACTTAACACTGAAGCTTTCTTT. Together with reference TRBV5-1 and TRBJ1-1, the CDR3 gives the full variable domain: KAGVTQTPRYLIKTRGQQVTLSCSPISGHRSVSWYQQTPGQGLQFLFEYFSETQRNKGNFPGRFSGRQFSNSRSEMNVSTLELGDSALYLCASAEGELNTEAFFGQGTRLTVV.

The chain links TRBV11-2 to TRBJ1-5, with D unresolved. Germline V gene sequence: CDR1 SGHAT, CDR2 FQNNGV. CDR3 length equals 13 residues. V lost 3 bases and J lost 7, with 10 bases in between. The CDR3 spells CASSLRERQPQHF. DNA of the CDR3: TGTGCCAGCAGCTTGAGGGAGAGGCAGCCCCAGCATTTT.